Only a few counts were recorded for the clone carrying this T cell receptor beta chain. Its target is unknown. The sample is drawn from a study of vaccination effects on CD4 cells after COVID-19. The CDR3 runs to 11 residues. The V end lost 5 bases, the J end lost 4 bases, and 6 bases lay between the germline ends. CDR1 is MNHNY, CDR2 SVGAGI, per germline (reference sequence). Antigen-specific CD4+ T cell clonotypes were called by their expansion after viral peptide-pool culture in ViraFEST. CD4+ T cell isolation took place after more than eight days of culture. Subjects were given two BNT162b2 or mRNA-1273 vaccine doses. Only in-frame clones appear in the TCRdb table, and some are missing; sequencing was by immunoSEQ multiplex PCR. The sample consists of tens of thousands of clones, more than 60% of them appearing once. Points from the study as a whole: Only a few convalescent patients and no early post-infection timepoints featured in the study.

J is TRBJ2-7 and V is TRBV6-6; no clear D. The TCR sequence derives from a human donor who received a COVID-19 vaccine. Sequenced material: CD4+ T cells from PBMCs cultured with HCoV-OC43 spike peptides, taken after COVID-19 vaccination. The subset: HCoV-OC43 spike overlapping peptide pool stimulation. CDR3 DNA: TGTGCCAGCAGTGACATATACGAGCAGTACGTC. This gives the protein CASSDIYEQYV.